The T cell receptor beta chain described here comes from a study of graft-versus-host responses after intestinal transplantation (dated by TCRdb to the early 2020s). Study-wide context: The transplants that recipients received were multivisceral, liver-intestinal, or isolated intestinal. Anti-thymocyte globulin induction was given to all recipients, followed by maintenance tacrolimus and steroids for about 3 years. After intestinal transplantation, graft-versus-host and host-versus-graft alloreactive T cell clones were followed in the graft, circulation and bone marrow using bulk TCR-beta CDR3 sequencing. To identify alloreactive clones, pre-transplant mixed lymphocyte reaction products were sequenced and compared with unstimulated pre-transplant donor and recipient T cells. The cohort enrolled about two dozen intestinal transplant recipients, one of whom was a retransplant, and a few patients without pretransplant specimens were excluded. A peak of at least 4% donor T cells among recipient peripheral blood mononuclear cells was the definition used for donor T cell macrochimerism. Rather than going through the commercial service, samples from a few later patients were sequenced in-house on an Illumina MiSeq and processed with MiXCR. Overall study outcomes, separate from this receptor: The conclusions were limited by the relatively low number and heterogeneity of the intestinal transplant patients. GvH clones were detected in recipient bone marrow, and some appeared earlier in ileal mucosa or blood, consistent with an intestinal mucosal origin. Early after transplant, peak levels of circulating GvH clones were associated with declines in HvG clones. High GvH to HvG T cell clonal ratios were observed in the allografts of patients with donor T cell macrochimerism.

Interpreted using the paper, the time point label stands for: cells obtained before transplantation from donor or recipient. CD3+CD4+ and CD3+CD8+ populations were FACS-sorted from unstimulated pre-transplant donor and recipient cells taken from spleen or lymph nodes. CDR1 and CDR2, looked up from the germline V gene, are SGHVS and FQNEAQ. Trimming removed 5 bases from V and 4 bases from J; the gene matches leave 12 bases unexplained. Reading from cysteine to phenylalanine, the CDR3 counts 17 amino acids. Only CDR3 DNA remains: 51 bases, in frame from the first base. The library was prepared using the immunoSEQ multiplex PCR assay. In most patients, genomic DNA was isolated using the Qiagen DNeasy Blood and Tissue Kit and sent frozen to Adaptive Biotechnologies for TCR sequencing. For most patients, high-throughput TCR-beta CDR3 sequencing of genomic DNA was performed by Adaptive Biotechnologies. The original methods were these. Adaptive's ImmunoSEQ software supplied the TCR sequencing data for 15 to 20 patients, while MiXCR and VDJtools were used to process a few other patients. To correct CD4 versus CD8 sorting errors, sequences present in both subsets at a frequency ratio below 5:1 were removed. CDR3 nucleotide sequences shared between donor and recipient were removed because the origin of such sequences could not be assigned. To count as alloreactive, a clone needed at least 2-fold expansion over unstimulated cells and a minimum CFSE-low frequency of 0.002% (template counts) or 0.001% (read counts). Clones were considered mappable if detected in sequenced pre-transplant spleen, lymph node, or MLR CFSE-low populations of the donor or recipient. The cumulative frequency of alloreactive clones was calculated as a percentage of all sequences, weighted by copy number. This immuneACCESS table, as held by TCRdb, lists in-frame sequences with V and J called but not all clones. Of the missing ones, under half trace to an unresolved V gene in checked studies; the others have no known cause. That table gives V, J and clone size, and the DNA gave D and trimming. The table for this sample lists more than 95,000 clones; around nine tenths of them were counted only once. The ten largest clones capture around 0.17% of the sample.

Remarks on this clone: No antigen is known for it. Qualities for individual bases were not recorded, and no much larger clone is one base off.

Here the sequenced sample was unstimulated CD4+ T cells sorted from spleen or lymph node cells, taken before intestinal transplant. This clonotype was sampled from a human donor who received an intestinal transplant. The receptor chain draws on TRBV7-8 and TRBJ2-1, and 9 junction bases match TRBD2. The CDR3 loop reads CASSPDLSGGWYNEQFF. DNA sequence: TGTGCCAGCAGCCCCGACTTGAGCGGGGGGTGGTACAATGAGCAGTTCTTC.